This entry describes one T cell receptor beta chain. This clonotype was counted only a few times. The target of this receptor is not known. No base quality values were provided; no much bigger clone lies one nucleotide off. The sample is drawn from a study of identical twins (dated by TCRdb to about 2016). For context, the study as a whole: To test whether fetal clonotypes persist, this study deep-sequenced TCR alpha and beta repertoires from monozygotic twins, from unrelated adults of various ages, and from cord blood. Replicate twin experiments were performed at different times using different library preparation protocols to rule out contamination. Summary of the overall study and its limitations: Zero-insertion analyses could be partly confounded by invariant T cells such as MAIT and iNKT, though diverse VJ usage argued against such confounding for most clonotypes. Conclusions relied on cross-sectional statistical analysis, since the same donors could not be followed over many years. Fewer insertions were carried by abundant cord blood beta clonotypes; a weaker similar trend was observed in young adult naive repertoires, while no such trend was observed in memory repertoires. Excess twin sharing in beta out-of-frame sequences was weaker because fewer shared sequences lowered the signal-to-noise ratio. In monozygotic twins, out-of-frame TCR alpha sharing was systematically underestimated by recombination models, although the models agreed with sharing between unrelated individuals. Compared with coincidental sharing between unrelated individuals, out-of-frame TCR alpha sequences shared between twins showed an excess of sequences with low generation probability.

Every donor was a healthy Caucasian. Libraries were built with 5' RACE. TCRdb shows the sequencer as Illumina HiSeq 2000. Template switching introduced a universal primer binding site; the final cDNA contained a unique molecular identifier, enabling accurate counting of TCR cDNA molecules. Specific primers in the conserved constant-segment region were used to synthesize first-strand cDNA for TCR alpha and beta chains. To control for contamination, each cDNA library was double barcoded with a SMART-Mk sample barcode plus Illumina barcodes. TruSeq adapter sequences along with Illumina sample barcodes were introduced in two successive PCR steps. TCR alpha and beta cDNA libraries were sequenced on the Illumina HiSeq platform with custom primers. Per the original workflow: Raw reads were processed with MiGEC to extract unique molecular identifiers, and MiXCR was used to determine CDR3 positions. For each individual, recombination models were inferred using an EM algorithm with the repgenHMM and IGoR tools. The tcR package in R was used for shared clonotype analysis, with sharing normalized by the product of cloneset sizes. Out-of-frame nonproductive sequences were analyzed to study raw recombination free of thymic and clonal selection effects. TCRdb passed the public sequencing reads through fastp at Q25 and MiXCR, retaining productive beta sequences. Each CDR3 protein gets just one entry, which takes the most common genes and DNA from the rows behind it. For this entry, the V and J calls and clone size follow TCRdb and not the study's own pipeline. The sample data list roughly 1.6 million distinct CDR3 sequences, and under 35% of these were observed just once. The top ten clonotypes cover 0.27% of the sample.

The CDR3 runs 13 amino acids, cysteine and phenylalanine included. Only CDR3 DNA remains: 39 bases, in frame from the first base. The germline V gene (reference sequence) yields MNHEY for CDR1 and SMNVEV for CDR2. Clipping removes 2 bases from V and 6 bases from J, with 2 as the unmatched junction base count. The sequence is built from TRBV27 and TRBJ1-1, with 8 bases aligning to TRBD1. Sequencing was done on a sample of cord blood. The clonotype comes from a newborn girl in good health. The DNA is as follows: TGTGCCAGCAGTTTAAAGGACAGGGCTGAAGCTTTCTTT. Protein translation: CASSLKDRAEAFF.